One sample yielded the 6 T cell receptor beta chains listed below, sequenced in a study of molecular identifiers for immune sequencing clone quantification (dated by TCRdb to 2016 to 2019). Libraries came from PCR. Reads for this sample came from an Illumina HiSeq 4000. The raw public reads went through TCRdb reprocessing: fastp at Q25, MiXCR clone calling, in-frame beta chains kept. Rows with a matching CDR3 protein are joined into one entry that keeps the most common DNA and genes. In all, the sample holds hundreds of thousands of distinct CDR3 sequences, and around a fifth of those were seen once. Approximately 0.83% of the sample comes from the top ten. The sample was naive CD8+ T cells from blood, with Jurkat cell RNA spiked in. The cell subset or site label for this specimen denotes: FACS-sorted CD8+CD4-CCR7+CD45RA+ naive T cells. Source of these receptors: a human donor in good health. Some libraries in this study had Jurkat cell RNA spiked in.

This clonotype has ten or more counts. V is TRBV5-6 and J is TRBJ2-5; 7 bases match TRBD1. V lost 4 bases to trimming and J lost 1 base; unmatched junction nucleotides: 13. The CDR3 has 17 amino acids. Germline assignment: CDR1 SGHDT and CDR2 YYEEEE. This CDR3 reads CASSPLTLQGLQETQYF. CDR3 DNA: TGTGCCAGCAGCCCGCTCACATTACAGGGGCTCCAAGAGACCCAGTACTTC. The complete variable domain, with remaining parts taken from reference TRBV5-6 and TRBJ2-5, reads DAGVTQSPTHLIKTRGQQVTLRCSPKSGHDTVSWYQQALGQGPQFIFQYYEEEERQRGNFPDRFSGHQFPNYSSELNVNALLLGDSALYLCASSPLTLQGLQETQYFGPGTRLLVL.

This clonotype showed up many times. This chain uses TRBV2 with TRBJ1-5; D might be TRBD1 (6 bases). CDR1 SNHLY and CDR2 FYNNEI come from the germline V gene. This CDR3 comprises 16 residues. Trimming removed 3 bases from V and 0 bases from J, with 12 bases in between. CDR3 DNA sequence: TGTGCCAGCAGTGAGGCAGGGGCTTATAGCAATCAGCCCCAGCATTTT. It yields the protein CASSEAGAYSNQPQHF.

This clonotype was seen a single time. Being one base from a much bigger clone, this may be a read error. This CDR3 is missing its conserved last phenylalanine or tryptophan, likely due to a read error. The rearrangement links TRBV10-2 to TRBJ1-2; 7 nucleotides agree with TRBD1. The CDR3 sequence is 15 residues long. Germline V lookup: CDR1 WSHSY, CDR2 SAAADI. Trimming at V came to 0 bases and at J to 7 bases, leaving 8 bases not matched to a gene. Here the CDR3 DNA reads TGCGCCAGCAGTGAGTCGAGGTCAGGGGGGCCTGGCTACACCCTC. Translated: CASSESRSGGPGYTL.

A word on this clonotype: This may be a read error, as it is one base from a much larger clone. The V gene is TRBV6-2 or TRBV6-3, the J gene TRBJ1-2, with D unresolved. Per the germline V gene, CDR1 is MNHEY and CDR2 is SVGEGT. CDR3 size: 11 residues. The CDR3 DNA reads TGTGCCAGCAGTTACCCAGATGGCCACACCTTC. Its protein is CASSYPDGHTF.

This clonotype showed up many times. This rearrangement joins TRBV25-1 to TRBJ2-2; D is unresolved. Trimming took 7 bases from V and 4 from J, leaving 7 bases between them. Looked up from germline, CDR1 is MGHDK and CDR2 is SYGVNS. The CDR3 contains 12 residues. This CDR3 is CASNVATGELFF. The CDR3 DNA sequence: TGTGCCAGCAATGTCGCCACCGGGGAGCTGTTTTTT.

Many counts were recorded for this clonotype. The chain uses TRBV25-1 and TRBJ2-5, with a weak D call TRBD1 (6 bases). Germline values: CDR1 MGHDK, CDR2 SYGVNS. V was cut by 3 bases and J by 1 base, with 12 bases left in between. The CDR3 is 15 residues long. CDR3 sequence (DNA): TGTGCCAGCAGTGAGTTCGGACAGAGCCAAGAGACCCAGTACTTC. Translated, it gives CASSEFGQSQETQYF.